This TCR beta chain stems from a study of early T cells in non-severe SARS-CoV-2 infection (dated by TCRdb to about 2021). With regard to the full study: Bulk RNA from unsorted whole blood was used for TCR sequencing, so alpha and beta chains could not be paired. Paper-wide results and their limitations: VDJdb matching was skewed toward anti-spike CD8 responses and likely underestimated virus-specific expansions, missing private and CD4 specificities.

This was a case-control study nested in a cohort of healthcare workers in London, UK, who had nasopharyngeal swab PCR tests and blood samples taken every week. Healthcare workers were enrolled in the week of the UK lockdown, from 23 to 31 March 2020, and were followed every week for up to roughly 15 weeks. Note on this clonotype: This receptor's antigen is unknown. No much larger clone is present one base from it, and per-base qualities are unavailable.

Trimming leaves V shorter by 6 bases and J shorter by 5 bases, with the junction holding 19 bases beyond the gene matches. From the germline V gene, CDR1 is MNHNS and CDR2 is SASEGT. The CDR3 has 19 amino acids, counting the end cysteine and phenylalanine. Only the CDR3 DNA stays, 57 bases, in frame from base 1. The library was built by means of 5' RACE. Sequencing took place on a NextSeq 500. The TCR library protocol attached unique molecular identifiers to individual cDNA molecules to correct for sequencing error and PCR bias. Both TCR alpha and beta chains were sequenced, and tight co-correlation was observed between alpha and beta sequence abundances in each sample. Under the source paper's analysis protocol: Decombinator V4 was used to annotate TCR sequences for V gene, J gene and CDR3. Expanded TCRs were defined as changing significantly between any two time points under a Poisson model with p below 0.0001. TCR abundances were normalised to the total number of TCRs sequenced per sample and were expressed as counts per million. MAIT TCRs were defined by TRAV1-2 paired with TRAJ12, TRAJ20 or TRAJ33, and iNKT TCRs by TRAV10 paired with TRAJ18. VDJdb, accessed on 1 November 2021, was searched for TCRs annotated for CMV, EBV and SARS-CoV-2, and TCRs annotated for more than one antigen were excluded. TCRdb reworked the public reads: Q25 trimming with fastp, MiXCR clone assembly, productive beta chains retained. CDR3 protein sequences are deduplicated, and each keeps its most common genes and DNA. The V and J calls here are based on TCRdb, not the publication. The sample table holds some 60,000 distinct CDR3 sequences, of which 8% to 10% were seen once. The ten biggest clones cover 1.2% of the sample.

Recombination connected TRBV6-1 to TRBJ2-5, with TRBD1 matching 12 junction bases. This sequence was found in an adult who was a healthcare worker with PCR-confirmed SARS-CoV-2 infection or an uninfected control (not recorded which). The sequencing input was whole blood. The DNA reads TGTGCCAGCAGGGCATACCGGGACAGGGGGCGTTTATTTGGGGAGACCCAGTACTTC. Its translation is CASRAYRDRGRLFGETQYF.